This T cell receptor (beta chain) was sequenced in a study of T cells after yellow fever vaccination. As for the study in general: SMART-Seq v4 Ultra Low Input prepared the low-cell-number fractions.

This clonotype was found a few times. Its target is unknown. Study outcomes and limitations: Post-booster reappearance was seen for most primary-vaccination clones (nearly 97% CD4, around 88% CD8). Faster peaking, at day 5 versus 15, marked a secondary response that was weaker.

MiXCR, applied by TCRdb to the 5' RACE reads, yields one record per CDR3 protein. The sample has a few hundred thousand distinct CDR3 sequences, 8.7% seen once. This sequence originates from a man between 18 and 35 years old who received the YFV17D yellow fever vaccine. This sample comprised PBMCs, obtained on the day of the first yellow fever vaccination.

In nucleotides, the CDR3 is TGTGCCACCCGGACCCAGGGAACGCAGCCCCAGCATTTT. Amino acids: CATRTQGTQPQHF. J is TRBJ1-5 and V is TRBV24-1, with D possibly matching TRBD1 (5 bases). Germline lookup yields CDR1 KGHDR and CDR2 SFDVKD. The CDR3 totals 13 residues. The V gene lost 9 bases and the J gene lost 7 bases, with 15 bases spanning the gap.